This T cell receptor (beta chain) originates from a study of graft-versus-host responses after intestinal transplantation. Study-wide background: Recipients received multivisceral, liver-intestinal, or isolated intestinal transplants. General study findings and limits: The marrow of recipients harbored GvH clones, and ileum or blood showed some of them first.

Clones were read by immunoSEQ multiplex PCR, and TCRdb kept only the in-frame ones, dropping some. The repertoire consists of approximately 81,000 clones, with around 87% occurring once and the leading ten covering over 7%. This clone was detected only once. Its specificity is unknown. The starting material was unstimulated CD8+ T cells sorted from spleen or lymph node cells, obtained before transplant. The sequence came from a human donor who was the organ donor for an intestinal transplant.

CDR3 residues: CASSQVPGYEQYF. CDR3 coding DNA: TGCGCCAGCAGCCAAGTTCCAGGGTACGAGCAGTACTTC. This chain connects TRBV4-1 to TRBJ2-7; D possibly corresponds to TRBD1 (5 bases). V lost 1 base and J 4 bases, leaving 8 bases between the germline ends. The CDR3 covers 13 residues. Germline V gene sequence: CDR1 MGHRA, CDR2 YSYEKL.